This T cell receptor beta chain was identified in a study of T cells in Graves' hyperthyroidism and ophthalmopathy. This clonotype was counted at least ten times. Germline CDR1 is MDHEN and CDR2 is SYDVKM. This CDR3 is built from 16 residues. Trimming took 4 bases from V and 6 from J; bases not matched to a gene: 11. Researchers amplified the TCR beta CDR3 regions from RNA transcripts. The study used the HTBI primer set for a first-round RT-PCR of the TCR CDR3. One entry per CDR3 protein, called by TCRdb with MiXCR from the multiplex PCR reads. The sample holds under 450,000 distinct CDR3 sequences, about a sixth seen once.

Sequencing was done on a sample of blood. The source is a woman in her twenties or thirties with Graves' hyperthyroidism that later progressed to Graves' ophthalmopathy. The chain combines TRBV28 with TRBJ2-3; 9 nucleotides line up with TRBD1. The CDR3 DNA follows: TGTGCCAGCAGTTCAACCCGGGACAGGGAGTGGGATACGCAGTATTTT. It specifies CASSSTRDREWDTQYF.